This T cell receptor beta chain originates from a study of blood T cell repertoires in COVID-19 (dated by TCRdb to about 2020). For the wider study: Samples from collaborators originated in the United States, Italy and Spain and spanned both the acute and convalescent phases of COVID-19. The samples were drawn from the first 160 participants of the ongoing ImmuneRACE study and from some 1,300 subjects provided by 6 global collaborators. Deeply sampled blood TCRbeta repertoires from subjects exposed to, actively infected with, or recovered from COVID-19 were included in the dataset. Where HLA class I and class II types were available, the types were taken from metadata supplied by the sample provider, not from assay-based typing. A de-identified subject ID, COVID-19 status, age in years and sex were almost always included in the sample metadata. A freely available public database, intended as a resource for researchers studying the immune response to SARS-CoV-2, is where the repertoires were released. The prospective study material was composed of cDNA or gDNA derived from T cells, B-cell-depleted T cells, or PBMCs. Points the paper makes about the study in general: Clinical and demographic metadata were provided uncurated, with the amount varying by source and participant.

TCRbeta CDR3 regions were amplified from genomic DNA using the immunoSEQ Assay, a bias-controlled multiplex PCR. Processing in the source paper ran as follows. Within the assay, amplification of reference gene primers was used to estimate how many nucleated cells each sample contained. Sequence reads were collapsed and filtered to measure the absolute abundance of every unique TCRbeta CDR3 rearrangement. For each sample, productive Simpson clonality was calculated by taking the square root of Simpson's diversity index across productive rearrangements. TCRdb limited this immuneACCESS table to in-frame rearrangements with V and J called. A share of clones is missing; checked studies link under half to unresolved V genes, and the rest is unexplained. Clonal size and the V and J genes are those of that table, whereas D and trimming came from the DNA. This sample gives fewer than 250,000 clones in total; roughly four fifths of them show up just once. The top ten clonotypes cover 3.6% of the sample.

Its CDR3 holds 15 amino acids, cysteine through phenylalanine. Of all the DNA, just the CDR3 is kept, 45 bases in frame from base 1. Trimming leaves V shorter by 1 base and J shorter by 2 bases, with the junction holding 4 bases beyond the gene matches. The germline V gene (reference sequence) specifies SGHNT as CDR1 and YYREEE as CDR2. A note on this clone: The antigen it binds to is not known. One base away there is no much larger clone; base qualities are not given.

In the prospective study, participants were roughly 18 to 95 years old, resided in about two dozen geographic areas of the United States, and were enrolled through a virtual design. Cohort assignment in the prospective study relied on participant-reported clinical history from a screening survey and a study questionnaire. Exposed participants were defined as having been in contact with someone with a PCR-confirmed or clinician-diagnosed COVID-19 case within 2 weeks of study entry. In the prospective study, whole blood, serum and a nasopharyngeal or oropharyngeal swab were collected from each participant by mobile phlebotomists. Over an approximately two-month period, participants in the prospective study had the option of providing additional blood draws and questionnaires. Blood samples from the prospective study were shipped frozen or at room temperature prior to DNA extraction.

The rearrangement joined TRBV5-4 to TRBJ2-3; 7 middle bases align to TRBD2. Sequenced: PBMCs or T cells enriched from blood (not recorded which). This TCR came from a woman aged 40 to 50 who had been exposed to COVID-19. The CDR3 in this case is CASSLKRGDTDTQYF. The nucleotide sequence reads as follows: TGTGCCAGCAGCTTGAAACGGGGGGACACAGATACGCAGTATTTT. Full variable domain (CDR3 extended with the reference TRBV5-4 and TRBJ2-3 proteins): ETGVTQSPTHLIKTRGQQVTLRCSSQSGHNTVSWYQQALGQGPQFIFQYYREEENGRGNFPPRFSGLQFPNYSSELNVNALELDDSALYLCASSLKRGDTDTQYFGPGTRLTVL.